The entry below gives a single TCR beta chain sequence along with its context. Its cognate antigen is unknown. The sample originates from a study of CD8+ T cells in alopecia areata. General study results and limits: Resident alphabeta T-cell populations of normal skin are likewise subject to sequencing in scalp samples. Higher clonality and more expanded CD8+ clones appeared in lesional than normal scalp.

Researchers took lesional scalp punch biopsies and peripheral blood from people who were alopecia areata patients. This CDR3 is built from 15 residues. V was clipped by 0 bases and J by 0 bases, with 6 bases between them. The germline V gene has CDR1 MGHRA and CDR2 YSYEKL. Investigators isolated RNA and reverse transcribed it into cDNA to act as the sequencing template. Generated by immunoSEQ multiplex PCR, the TCRdb table keeps only in-frame clones and is missing some. The data show 25,000 to 40,000 clones, 65% to 80% seen once. The sample was NKG2D-low CD8+ T cells sorted from blood. The clonotype comes from a human donor with alopecia areata. V and J are TRBV4-1 and TRBJ2-1; D unresolved. DNA for the CDR3: TGCGCCAGCAGCCAAGAAGCTCCCTCCTACAATGAGCAGTTCTTC. Amino acids: CASSQEAPSYNEQFF.